What follows are 30 T cell receptor beta chains derived from one specimen sequenced in a study of T cell repertoires in cytomegalovirus infection. TCRdb re-analysed the reads in MiXCR, keeping a single row per CDR3 protein. Of around 630,000 distinct CDR3 sequences detected, approximately 24% appear once; the ten largest clones hold around 8%. Sequenced sample: CD8+ T cells from PBMCs. The receptors here all came from a human donor in good health (CMV status not recorded). Some clones in this sample may be carry-over from other donors' samples.

This chain links TRBV6-2 or TRBV6-3 with TRBJ2-7; tentatively, D is TRBD1 (5 bases). V lost 5 bases to trimming and J lost 3 bases, with 20 bases between them. The CDR3 covers 16 residues. Germline V gene lookup returns CDR1 MNHEY and CDR2 SVGEGT. For the CDR3, the DNA is TGTGCCAGCAGTCCCGCGGTGGCCGACAGAGACTACGAGCAGTACGTC. Protein: CASSPAVADRDYEQYV.

This clonotype was counted a few times. The CDR3 sequence: CASLFGPQETQYF. The CDR3 DNA follows: TGTGCCAGCCTCTTCGGGCCTCAAGAGACCCAGTACTTC. The V and J genes are TRBV6-2 or TRBV6-3 and TRBJ2-5; D uncertain. The CDR3 length is 13 residues. The V end was cut by 8 bases, the J end by 2 bases, with 12 bases between. Germline V lookup: CDR1 MNHEY, CDR2 SVGEGT.

In its sample, this clonotype was seen many times. V and J are TRBV7-6 and TRBJ1-2; TRBD1 is a possible D gene (6 bases). The CDR3 is made up of 16 amino acids. Germline V gene lookup returns CDR1 SGHVS and CDR2 FNYEAQ. With 5 bases removed from V and 0 bases from J, the gap between germline ends came to 16 bases. CDR3 sequence (DNA): TGTGCCAGCAGCCCCCCAGGACAGAGAGCTAACTATGGCTACACCTTC. Translated: CASSPPGQRANYGYTF.

In this sample, this clonotype turned up many times. This CDR3 is CASSPSWGRTEAFF. The CDR3 nucleotides read TGTGCCAGCAGCCCCTCCTGGGGGAGGACTGAAGCTTTCTTT. The rearrangement links TRBV7-9 to TRBJ1-1; D possibly corresponds to TRBD1 (5 bases). Germline-derived CDR1 and CDR2 are SEHNR and FQNEAQ (reference sequence). Trimming cost V 5 bases and J 5 bases, with 15 bases left between them. The CDR3 has 14 residues.

The V call is TRBV28, the J call TRBJ2-3, with D possibly TRBD2 on 6 matching bases. CDR1 is MDHEN, CDR2 SYDVKM, per germline. This CDR3 contains 16 residues. V lost 3 bases, J lost 4 bases, and 17 bases lay in between. DNA of the CDR3: TGTGCCAGCAGTTTTTGGGGGGTCTCCGGCCCAGATACGCAGTATTTT. Translating it yields CASSFWGVSGPDTQYF.

This chain joins TRBV13 and TRBJ2-2; D is undetermined. Trimming stripped 6 bases from V and 0 bases from J, with 5 bases between. This CDR3 has 13 amino acids. CDR1 and CDR2 (germline): PRHDT, FYEKMQ (reference sequence). The CDR3 sequence is CASRAANTGELFF. The CDR3 DNA follows: TGTGCCAGCAGGGCAGCGAACACCGGGGAGCTGTTTTTT.

In its sample, this clonotype was seen many times. The V call is TRBV4-1, the J call TRBJ2-1; 10 bases map to TRBD2. There are 16 residues in the CDR3. Per the germline V gene, CDR1 is MGHRA and CDR2 is YSYEKL. The V gene end was trimmed by 2 bases and the J gene end by 7 bases; junction bases not matched to a gene: 8. Here the CDR3 reads CASSQLAGDTYNEQFF. The CDR3 nucleotides read TGCGCCAGCAGCCAACTAGCGGGGGACACGTATAATGAGCAGTTCTTC.

This clonotype was observed at least ten times. The chain recombines TRBV12-3 or TRBV12-4 with TRBJ1-1; D remains unclear. The ends were cut back, 6 bases at V and 0 bases at J, with 14 bases in the middle. The CDR3 is made up of 15 amino acids. The CDR3 reads CASSMWASVNTEAFF. CDR3 DNA sequence: TGTGCCAGCAGCATGTGGGCGTCTGTGAACACTGAAGCTTTCTTT.

This clonotype came up a few times. The chain is built from TRBV14 and TRBJ2-7; 9 positions match TRBD1. Germline CDR1 and CDR2: SGHDN and FVKESK. V gave up 6 bases and J gave up 5 bases; unmatched junction bases: 5. This CDR3 is built from 13 residues. DNA for the CDR3: TGTGCCAGCAGACAAACAGGGGGCCACGAGCAGTACTTC. Its translation is CASRQTGGHEQYF.

This clonotype was recorded only once. The rearrangement joins TRBV20-1 to TRBJ1-6; D unresolved. The CDR3 runs to 13 residues. CDR1 is DFQATT, CDR2 SNEGSKA, per germline (reference sequence). Trimming pared 0 bases from V and 10 bases from J, leaving 10 bases between. The CDR3 DNA follows: TGCAGTGCTAGAGATCCCTCGCCCTCACCCCTCCACTTT. The encoded protein is CSARDPSPSPLHF.

The chain couples TRBV11-3 to TRBJ2-7; D is undetermined. Trimming pared 0 bases from V and 3 bases from J, leaving 9 bases between. Germline-derived CDR1 and CDR2 are SGHNT and YENEEA. The CDR3 spans 14 residues. The CDR3 loop reads CASSLEGRRYEQYV. CDR3 bases: TGTGCCAGCAGCTTAGAGGGCAGACGCTACGAGCAGTACGTC.

This clonotype appeared a few times. This chain uses TRBV27 with TRBJ1-1; TRBD1 matches at 7 bases. With 6 bases clipped from V and 0 bases from J, the junction kept 7 bases outside the gene matches. There are 15 residues in the CDR3. Germline V gene data show CDR1 as MNHEY and CDR2 as SMNVEV (reference sequence). CDR3 protein: CASRVNRGMNTEAFF. As DNA, the CDR3 is TGTGCCAGCAGGGTTAACAGGGGTATGAACACTGAAGCTTTCTTT.

The gene calls are TRBV7-9 and TRBJ2-1; 11 nucleotides match TRBD2. The CDR3 extends over 14 amino acids. V shed 8 bases and J 7 bases; nucleotides not matched to a gene: 7. CDR1 is SEHNR and CDR2 is FQNEAQ in the germline V gene (reference sequence). The CDR3 coding sequence is TGTGCCAGCGGATATAGCGGGGGGGCGAATGAGCAGTTCTTC. The encoded protein is CASGYSGGANEQFF.

V and J are TRBV7-9 and TRBJ1-1; 9 bases map to TRBD1. V was pared by 5 bases and J by 4 bases, with 11 bases of the junction left unmatched. Germline-derived CDR1 and CDR2 are SEHNR and FQNEAQ (reference sequence). The CDR3 sequence is 16 residues long. CDR3 in DNA: TGTGCCAGCAGCCCCGCACAGGGGGCGTCAGGCACTGAAGCTTTCTTT. Encoded protein: CASSPAQGASGTEAFF.

The rearrangement uses TRBV5-5 and TRBJ1-1, with a tentative D call TRBD1 (6 bases). V was trimmed by 1 base and J by 4 bases, leaving 14 bases between them. There are 15 residues in the CDR3. The germline CDR1 and CDR2 sequences are SGHKS and YYEKEE (reference sequence). Here the CDR3 DNA reads TGTGCCAGCAGCTTGACAGGGTGGGTGAGCACTGAAGCTTTCTTT. This encodes CASSLTGWVSTEAFF. Filled out from reference TRBV5-5 and TRBJ1-1, the complete variable domain reads DAGVTQSPTHLIKTRGQQVTLRCSPISGHKSVSWYQQVLGQGPQFIFQYYEKEERGRGNFPDRFSARQFPNYSSELNVNALLLGDSALYLCASSLTGWVSTEAFFGQGTRLTVV.

V is TRBV6-8 and J is TRBJ2-3; 10 nucleotides line up with TRBD2. This CDR3 has 15 amino acids. The germline gives CDR1 MNHGY, CDR2 SAAAGT. Unmatched junction bases numbered 6, after V lost 5 bases and J lost 4 bases. The CDR3 loop is CASSRSGGSADTQYF. The CDR3 DNA reads as TGTGCCAGCAGTCGTAGCGGGGGGAGCGCAGATACGCAGTATTTT.

This clonotype was picked up many times. This chain uses TRBV7-6 with TRBJ2-7, with TRBD2 identical over 14 bases. Germline assignment: CDR1 SGHVS and CDR2 FNYEAQ. V lost 4 bases, J lost 5 bases, and 1 base stayed unmatched. This CDR3 has 14 residues. CDR3 loop: CASSWGLAGDEQYF. CDR3 sequence (DNA): TGTGCCAGCAGCTGGGGACTAGCGGGGGACGAGCAGTACTTC.

This clonotype was recorded at least ten times. The chain uses TRBV7-8 and TRBJ2-1; TRBD2 aligns across 8 bases. This CDR3 has 16 amino acids. J gave up 6 bases and V 3 bases, and 10 bases lay outside the gene matches. Germline CDR1 is SGHVS and CDR2 is FQNEAQ. CDR3 nucleotide sequence: TGTGCCAGCAGCTTGCCCGGACTAGCTGGCAGCAATGAGCAGTTCTTC. This codes for CASSLPGLAGSNEQFF. Full variable domain (rest looked up from reference TRBV7-8 and TRBJ2-1): GAGVSQSPRYKVAKRGQDVALRCDPISGHVSLFWYQQALGQGPEFLTYFQNEAQLDKSGLPSDRFFAERPEGSVSTLKIQRTQQEDSAVYLCASSLPGLAGSNEQFFGPGTRLTVL.

This clonotype was detected many times. The gene calls are TRBV25-1 and TRBJ2-1; weak D call: TRBD2 (5 bases). Germline CDR1 is MGHDK and CDR2 is SYGVNS. V lost 1 base, J lost 0 bases, and 13 bases lay in between. The CDR3 covers 17 residues. DNA of the CDR3: TGTGCCAGCAGTGAATCTGGAACGGGGTTCTCCTACAATGAGCAGTTCTTC. Protein: CASSESGTGFSYNEQFF.

This clonotype was seen a single time. The chain employs TRBV6-2 or TRBV6-3 and TRBJ1-6; the D is unclear. This CDR3 comprises 12 residues. Germline CDR1 and CDR2: MNHEY and SVGEGT. With 7 bases removed from V and 7 bases from J, the gap between germline ends came to 8 bases. The DNA for the CDR3 is TGTGCCAGCAAGATAGGAAATTCACCCCTCCACTTT. Protein product: CASKIGNSPLHF.

The table lists this clonotype with a few counts. This chain links TRBV11-2 with TRBJ2-7; TRBD2 is a possible D gene (8 bases). Germline V gene lookup returns CDR1 SGHAT and CDR2 FQNNGV. V lost 3 bases, J lost 7 bases, and 19 bases lay in between. The CDR3 contains 15 residues. The CDR3 DNA follows: TGTGCCAGCAGCTTGGGCCGGGAGGGGGCTGAAGAGCAGTACGTC. Encoded protein: CASSLGREGAEEQYV.

In its sample, this clonotype was seen a few times. The rearrangement links TRBV14 to TRBJ1-1, with D unclear. The ends were cut back, 5 bases at V and 8 bases at J, with 12 bases in the middle. This CDR3 comprises 12 residues. Germline assignment: CDR1 SGHDN and CDR2 FVKESK. The CDR3, as DNA: TGTGCCAGCAGCGTCGCCAGGACCGAAGCTTTCTTT. Amino acids: CASSVARTEAFF. The whole variable domain, remainder taken from reference TRBV14 and TRBJ1-1, is EAGVTQFPSHSVIEKGQTVTLRCDPISGHDNLYWYRRVMGKEIKFLLHFVKESKQDESGMPNNRFLAERTGGTYSTLKVQPAELEDSGVYFCASSVARTEAFFGQGTRLTVV.

This clonotype was seen a handful of times. The chain recombines TRBV6-1 with TRBJ1-6; D gene uncertain. Germline CDR1 and CDR2: MNHNS and SASEGT. Trimming stripped 7 bases from V and 8 bases from J, with 12 bases between. This CDR3 has 13 amino acids. The chain's CDR3 is CASNDGWDSPLHF. CDR3 sequence (DNA): TGTGCCAGCAATGACGGGTGGGATTCACCCCTCCACTTT.

There are a few counts of this clonotype. The chain is built from TRBV27 and TRBJ1-2, with TRBD1 as a possible D gene (5 bases). Trimming removed 0 bases at V and 6 bases at J, with 11 bases between. CDR1 and CDR2 (germline): MNHEY, SMNVEV (reference sequence). The length of the CDR3 is 14 residues. CDR3 coding DNA: TGTGCCAGCAGTTTATCAGGGGCAGGGAATGGCTACACCTTC. Residues: CASSLSGAGNGYTF.

The chain links TRBV6-2 or TRBV6-3 to TRBJ2-1; 8 positions agree with TRBD2. V shed 8 bases, J shed 5 bases, and the junction held 8 bases outside the gene matches. This CDR3 has 14 amino acids. Germline CDR1 and CDR2: MNHEY and SVGEGT. The CDR3 sequence: CASLPTGGHNEQFF. The CDR3 bases are TGTGCCAGCCTCCCGACGGGGGGGCACAATGAGCAGTTCTTC.

The rearrangement links TRBV10-1 to TRBJ1-1, with D unclear. Germline loops: CDR1 WNHNN, CDR2 SYGVQD (reference sequence). The CDR3 sequence is 11 residues long. The V end was cut by 2 bases, the J end by 7 bases, with 5 bases between. CDR3 in DNA: TGCGCCAGCAGTGAGGGAGATGAAGCTTTCTTT. It codes for CASSEGDEAFF.

This chain links TRBV28 with TRBJ2-3; perhaps TRBD2 as D (6 bases). The V end lost 2 bases, the J end lost 2 bases, and 11 bases lay between the germline ends. CDR1 and CDR2 (germline): MDHEN, SYDVKM. This CDR3 region has 15 residues. CDR3 nucleotides: TGTGCCAGCAGTTTACCGGGCGGGGACACAGATACGCAGTATTTT. This gives the protein CASSLPGGDTDTQYF.

This chain uses TRBV7-9 with TRBJ1-1; 8 bases agree with TRBD1. J lost 5 bases, V lost 1 base, and 9 bases had no gene match. The CDR3 has 16 amino acids. Germline V gene lookup returns CDR1 SEHNR and CDR2 FQNEAQ (reference sequence). The CDR3 protein is CASSLEPGQGNTEAFF. For the CDR3, the DNA is TGTGCCAGCAGCTTAGAGCCTGGACAGGGAAATACTGAAGCTTTCTTT.

The table lists this clonotype with many counts. The chain recombines TRBV7-2 with TRBJ1-5; 7 bases align to TRBD1. CDR3 length equals 14 residues. V was clipped by 5 bases and J by 11 bases; unmatched bases: 12. The germline V gene encodes CDR1 SGHTA and CDR2 FQGNSA. The CDR3 DNA reads as TGTGCCAGCAGCCCCCCGACAGGGTACCGGACCCAGCATTTT. Amino acids: CASSPPTGYRTQHF.

This chain joins TRBV10-3 and TRBJ2-1; D tentatively reads TRBD1 or TRBD2 (6 bases each). CDR3 size: 15 residues. Germline CDR1 and CDR2: ENHRY and SYGVKD. V was trimmed by 6 bases and J by 3 bases, leaving 15 bases between them. The CDR3 region is CAISFSGGGYNEQFF. CDR3 in DNA: TGTGCCATCAGCTTCTCCGGGGGCGGCTACAATGAGCAGTTCTTC.